These 9 T cell receptor beta chains were all obtained from the same sample, sequenced in a study of blood T cell dynamics during melanoma immunotherapy. Sequenced by immunoSEQ multiplex PCR; TCRdb stores in-frame clones only, minus some. The data hold about 10,000 clones, with 75% to 90% observed a single time. Regarding time point: week 3, after first cycle of checkpoint inhibitor. Material: blood, obtained from a patient treated with checkpoint blockade. These TCRs come from a human donor with melanoma.

This clone is labeled as medium-sized (0.01 to 0.1%). V and J are TRBV7-6 and TRBJ1-1; possibly TRBD1 for D (5 bases). Germline values: CDR1 SGHVS, CDR2 FNYEAQ. The V gene lost 2 bases and the J gene lost 4 bases, with 14 bases spanning the gap. This CDR3 comprises 15 residues. The CDR3 protein is CASSLSGRGGTEAFF. DNA for the CDR3: TGTGCCAGCAGCTTATCGGGCCGTGGGGGCACTGAAGCTTTCTTT. Complete variable domain (other parts from reference TRBV7-6 and TRBJ1-1): GAGVSQSPRYKVTKRGQDVALRCDPISGHVSLYWYRQALGQGPEFLTYFNYEAQQDKSGLPNDRFSAERPEGSISTLTIQRTEQRDSAMYRCASSLSGRGGTEAFFGQGTRLTVV.

The genes are TRBV7-8 and TRBJ1-3, with D hard to call. Germline CDR1 reads SGHVS; CDR2 reads FQNEAQ. This CDR3 spans 13 amino acids. Trimming took off 5 bases at V and 2 bases at J, with 7 bases between the two ends. The CDR3 DNA is TGTGCCAGCAGCCTACTAGCTGGAAACACCATATATTTT. Residues: CASSLLAGNTIYF.

The chain joins TRBV28 to TRBJ2-1; 9 nucleotides line up with TRBD2. From germline, CDR1 is MDHEN and CDR2 SYDVKM. V gave up 5 bases and J gave up 6 bases; unmatched junction bases: 5. CDR3 length equals 14 residues. The CDR3 region is CASSHVTSGNEQFF. The CDR3 DNA reads as TGTGCCAGCAGTCATGTGACTAGCGGCAATGAGCAGTTCTTC.

The J gene is TRBJ2-3, the V gene TRBV14, with TRBD2 matching 12 bases. V lost 4 bases and J lost 0; bases outside the gene matches: 5. CDR3 length equals 17 residues. Germline V gene lookup returns CDR1 SGHDN and CDR2 FVKESK. The CDR3 is CASSRLAGGRSTDTQYF. CDR3 bases: TGTGCCAGCAGCCGCCTAGCGGGGGGGCGGAGCACAGATACGCAGTATTTT. Supplemented by reference TRBV14 and TRBJ2-3, the full variable domain reads EAGVTQFPSHSVIEKGQTVTLRCDPISGHDNLYWYRRVMGKEIKFLLHFVKESKQDESGMPNNRFLAERTGGTYSTLKVQPAELEDSGVYFCASSRLAGGRSTDTQYFGPGTRLTVL.

V is TRBV19 and J is TRBJ1-4; TRBD1 is a possible D gene (5 bases). CDR1 and CDR2 from the germline V gene are LNHDA and SQIVND (reference sequence). This CDR3 has 17 residues. With 4 bases removed from V and 6 bases from J, the gap between germline ends came to 21 bases. CDR3 in DNA: TGTGCCAGTAGTACACCCTATCCGGGACGGGTCTATGAAAAACTGTTTTTT. Amino acid sequence: CASSTPYPGRVYEKLFF. The full variable domain, rest sourced from reference TRBV19 and TRBJ1-4, is DGGITQSPKYLFRKEGQNVTLSCEQNLNHDAMYWYRQDPGQGLRLIYYSQIVNDFQKGDIAEGYSVSREKKESFPLTVTSAQKNPTAFYLCASSTPYPGRVYEKLFFGSGTQLSVL.

The chain couples TRBV25-1 to TRBJ1-3; D remains unclear. The CDR3 covers 13 residues. Germline V CDR1 and CDR2: MGHDK, SYGVNS. Trimming removed 6 bases at V and 0 bases at J, with 6 bases between. CDR3 DNA: TGTGCCAGCAGCTCCATCTCTGGAAACACCATATATTTT. Translated, it gives CASSSISGNTIYF.

V and J are TRBV5-1 and TRBJ2-3; D possibly corresponds to TRBD1 (5 bases). CDR1 SGHRS and CDR2 YFSETQ come from the germline V gene. The CDR3 contains 16 residues. Trimming shortened V by 1 base and J by 0 bases, and 12 bases separated the two germline ends. CDR3 in amino acids: CASSLQGYPSTDTQYF. The CDR3, as DNA: TGCGCCAGCAGCTTGCAGGGCTACCCTAGCACAGATACGCAGTATTTT.

The genes are TRBV7-3 and TRBJ2-1; the D is unclear. Looked up from germline, CDR1 is SGHTA and CDR2 is FQGTGA. This CDR3 region has 13 residues. Trimming pared 5 bases from V and 6 bases from J, leaving 11 bases between. The CDR3 DNA reads as TGTGCCAGCAGCCTTGACCGAGGCAATGAGCAGTTCTTC. Residues: CASSLDRGNEQFF.

CDR3 sequence (DNA): TGTGCCAGTAGAAGGAACAGTAACCAAGAGACCCAGTACTTC. The encoded protein is CASRRNSNQETQYF. This chain uses TRBV19 with TRBJ2-5; the D is unclear. The V end was cut by 6 bases, the J end by 0 bases, with 11 bases between. CDR1 is LNHDA, CDR2 SQIVND, per germline (reference sequence). The CDR3 covers 14 residues.